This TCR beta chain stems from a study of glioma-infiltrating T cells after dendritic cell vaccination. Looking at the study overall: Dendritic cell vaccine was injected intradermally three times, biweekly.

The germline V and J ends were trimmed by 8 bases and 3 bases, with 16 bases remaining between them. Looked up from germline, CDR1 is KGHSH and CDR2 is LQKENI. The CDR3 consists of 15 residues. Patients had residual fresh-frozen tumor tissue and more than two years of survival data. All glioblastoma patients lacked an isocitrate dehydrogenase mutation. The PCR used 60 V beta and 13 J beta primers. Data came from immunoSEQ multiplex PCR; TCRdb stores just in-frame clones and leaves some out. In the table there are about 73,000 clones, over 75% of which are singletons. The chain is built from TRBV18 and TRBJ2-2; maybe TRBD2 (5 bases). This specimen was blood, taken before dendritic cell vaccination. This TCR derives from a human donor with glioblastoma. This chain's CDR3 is CASHQDRGYTGELFF. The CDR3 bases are TGTGCCAGCCATCAGGATCGGGGTTACACCGGGGAGCTGTTTTTT.